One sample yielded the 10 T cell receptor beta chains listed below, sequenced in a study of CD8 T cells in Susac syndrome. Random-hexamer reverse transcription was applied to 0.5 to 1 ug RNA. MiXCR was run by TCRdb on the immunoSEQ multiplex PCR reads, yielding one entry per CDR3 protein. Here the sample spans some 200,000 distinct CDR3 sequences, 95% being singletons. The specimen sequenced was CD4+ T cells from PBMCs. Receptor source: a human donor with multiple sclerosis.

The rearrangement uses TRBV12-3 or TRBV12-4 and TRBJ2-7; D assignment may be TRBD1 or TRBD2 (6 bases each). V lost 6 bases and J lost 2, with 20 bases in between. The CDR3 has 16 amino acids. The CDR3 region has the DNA TGTGCCAGCAGCCGCCTGGAGGGGGGAAAGACCTACGAGCAGTACTTC. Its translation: CASSRLEGGKTYEQYF.

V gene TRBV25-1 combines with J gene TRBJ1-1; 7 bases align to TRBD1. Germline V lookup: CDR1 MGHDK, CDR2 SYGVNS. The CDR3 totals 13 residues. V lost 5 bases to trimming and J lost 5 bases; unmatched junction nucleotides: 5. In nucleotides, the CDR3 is TGTGCCAGCAGTAAGGGGGCTCGAACTGAAGCTTTCTTT. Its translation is CASSKGARTEAFF.

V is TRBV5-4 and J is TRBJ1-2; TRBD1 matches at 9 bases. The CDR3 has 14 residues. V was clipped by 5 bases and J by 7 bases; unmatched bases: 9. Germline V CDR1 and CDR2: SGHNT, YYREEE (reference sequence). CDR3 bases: TGTGCCAGCAGGAACGTACAGGGGGCGGCTGGCTACACCTTC. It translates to CASRNVQGAAGYTF.

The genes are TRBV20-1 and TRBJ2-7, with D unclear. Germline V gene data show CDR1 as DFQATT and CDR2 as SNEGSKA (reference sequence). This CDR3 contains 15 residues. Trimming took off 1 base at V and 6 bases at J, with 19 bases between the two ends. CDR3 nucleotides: TGCAGTGCTAGAGTAGGCATCACACAACACTCCGAGCAGTACTTC. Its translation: CSARVGITQHSEQYF.

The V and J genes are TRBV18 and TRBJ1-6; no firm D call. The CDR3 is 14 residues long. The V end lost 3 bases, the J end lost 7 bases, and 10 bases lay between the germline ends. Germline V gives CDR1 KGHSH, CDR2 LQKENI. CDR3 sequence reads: CASSPVGINSPLHF. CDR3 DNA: TGTGCCAGCTCACCGGTAGGGATCAATTCACCCCTCCACTTT.

CDR3 in DNA: TGTGCCAGCAGCTTAAGGGTTGATGAAAAACTGTTTTTT. Encoded protein: CASSLRVDEKLFF. The chain joins TRBV5-4 to TRBJ1-4; D uncertain. V was pared by 2 bases and J by 6 bases, with 8 bases between. Germline loops: CDR1 SGHNT, CDR2 YYREEE (reference sequence). The CDR3 runs to 13 residues.

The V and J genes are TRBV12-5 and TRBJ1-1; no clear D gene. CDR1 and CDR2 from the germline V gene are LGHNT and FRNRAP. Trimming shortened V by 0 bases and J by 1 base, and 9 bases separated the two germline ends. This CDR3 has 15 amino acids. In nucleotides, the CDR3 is TGTGCTAGTGGTTTGGTACTTGCGAGGAACACTGAAGCTTTCTTT. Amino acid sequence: CASGLVLARNTEAFF.

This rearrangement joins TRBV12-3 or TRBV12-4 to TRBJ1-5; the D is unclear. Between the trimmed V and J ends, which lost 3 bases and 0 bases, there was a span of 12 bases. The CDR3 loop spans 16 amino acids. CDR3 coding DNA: TGTGCCAGCAGTTTTGGATCCGGTGGTAGCAATCAGCCCCAGCATTTT. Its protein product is CASSFGSGGSNQPQHF.

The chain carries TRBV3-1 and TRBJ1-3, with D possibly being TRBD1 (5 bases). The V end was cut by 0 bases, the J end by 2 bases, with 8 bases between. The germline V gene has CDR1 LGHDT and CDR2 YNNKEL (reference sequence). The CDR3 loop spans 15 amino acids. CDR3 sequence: CASSQETGAGNTIYF. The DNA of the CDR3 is TGTGCCAGCAGCCAAGAAACAGGAGCTGGAAACACCATATATTTT.

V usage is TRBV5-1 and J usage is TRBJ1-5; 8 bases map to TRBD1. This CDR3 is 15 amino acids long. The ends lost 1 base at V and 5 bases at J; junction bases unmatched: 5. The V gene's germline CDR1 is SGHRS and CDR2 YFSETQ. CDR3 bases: TGCGCCAGCAGCTTGAGGACAGGGAACGATCAGCCCCAGCATTTT. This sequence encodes CASSLRTGNDQPQHF.